These T cell receptor beta chains were read from a single sample in a study of blood T cell repertoires in COVID-19. Assay: immunoSEQ multiplex PCR; the TCRdb copy retains only in-frame clones and omits some. The sample shows approximately 250,000 clones, more than 75% of them seen only once. Sequences were obtained from peripheral blood. These receptors were taken from a woman of 80 years or more with COVID-19, enrolled during active disease. Each CDR3 is given with its conserved first and last residue. The order of the fields is D gene, clone size, J gene, V gene, CDR3 protein, CDR3 DNA. A D gene is named only where the DNA matches it firmly. A row's size may be missing; if present it is once, few, many or a size class.

>TRBD1|NA|TRBJ1-1|TRBV3-1/TRBV3-2
CASSQPGGSAEAFF
TGTGCCAGCAGCCAACCAGGGGGCTCGGCTGAAGCTTTCTTT
>NA|NA|TRBJ1-6|TRBV28
CASSIGVLGSPLHF
TGTGCCAGCAGTATCGGGGTTTTGGGTTCACCCCTCCACTTT
>TRBD1|few|TRBJ1-5|TRBV19
CASTPDRVNQPQHF
TGTGCCAGTACCCCGGACAGGGTTAATCAGCCCCAGCATTTT
>NA|NA|TRBJ2-5|TRBV5-1
CASSLDSTQETQYF
TGCGCCAGCAGCTTGGACAGCACGCAAGAGACCCAGTACTTC
>TRBD1|NA|TRBJ1-1|TRBV3-1/TRBV3-2
CASSQGQGRTEAFF
TGTGCCAGCAGCCAGGGACAGGGAAGGACTGAAGCTTTCTTT
>NA|NA|TRBJ1-5|TRBV6-2/TRBV6-3
CASSYGGAGNQPQHF
TGTGCCAGCAGTTACGGGGGCGCGGGCAATCAGCCCCAGCATTTT
>TRBD1|NA|TRBJ2-3|TRBV7-9
CASSFGTGPPDTQYF
TGTGCCAGCAGCTTTGGGACAGGGCCCCCAGATACGCAGTATTTT
>TRBD1|NA|TRBJ1-2|TRBV7-9
CASSLGQEFYGYTF
TGTGCCAGCAGCTTGGGACAGGAATTCTATGGCTACACCTTC
>TRBD1|NA|TRBJ2-5|TRBV7-2
CASSLPVGTGNRETQYF
TGTGCCAGCAGCTTACCAGTAGGGACAGGGAATAGAGAGACCCAGTACTTC
>TRBD1|NA|TRBJ1-1|TRBV7-6
CASSSPGGNTEAFF
TGTGCCAGCAGCTCCCCAGGGGGGAACACTGAAGCTTTCTTT
>TRBD1|NA|TRBJ1-2|TRBV19
CASSLTGANYGYTF
TGTGCCAGTAGCTTGACAGGGGCTAACTATGGCTACACCTTC
>NA|NA|TRBJ1-2|TRBV5-1
CASSLSAGDRGYTF
TGCGCCAGCAGCCTCTCGGCAGGGGATCGTGGCTACACCTTC
>TRBD2|NA|TRBJ2-6|TRBV19
CASRRGGSGANVLTF
TGTGCCAGTCGCCGGGGGGGCTCTGGGGCCAACGTCCTGACTTTC
>NA|NA|TRBJ2-1|TRBV5-1
CASSLPRDTWTYNEQFF
TGCGCCAGCAGTCTGCCTAGGGACACCTGGACCTACAATGAGCAGTTCTTC
>NA|once|TRBJ1-5|TRBV24-1
CATSDPTRGSNQPQHF
TGTGCCACCAGTGACCCTACTCGGGGGAGCAATCAGCCCCAGCATTTT
>NA|NA|TRBJ2-3|TRBV27
CASSPPRAGIGNTQYF
TGTGCCAGCAGTCCCCCCCGCGCAGGGATTGGAAATACGCAGTATTTT
>NA|NA|TRBJ1-3|TRBV30
CAWKRPGNSGNTIYF
TGTGCCTGGAAACGCCCAGGGAACTCTGGAAACACCATATATTTT
>TRBD1|NA|TRBJ1-2|TRBV27
CASSPTGDYGYTF
TGTGCCAGCAGTCCGACAGGGGACTATGGCTACACCTTC
>NA|NA|TRBJ1-1|TRBV3-1/TRBV3-2
CASSQGSTEAFF
TGTGCCAGCAGCCAGGGGAGCACTGAAGCTTTCTTT
>TRBD2|NA|TRBJ2-5|TRBV5-6
CASSLSSSGAYQETQYF
TGTGCCAGCAGCTTGAGTTCTAGCGGGGCGTACCAAGAGACCCAGTACTTC
>TRBD1|NA|TRBJ2-3|TRBV5-5
CASSLVWDRVLFQVGQYF
TGTGCCAGCAGCTTGGTTTGGGACAGGGTTTTATTCCAGGTTGGGCAGTATTTT
>NA|few|TRBJ1-1|TRBV7-2
CASSLPPGTEAFF
TGTGCCAGCAGCTTACCTCCGGGGACTGAAGCTTTCTTT
>NA|NA|TRBJ1-1|TRBV7-2
CASSQAEAQAFF
TGTGCCAGCAGCCAAGCTGAGGCACAAGCTTTCTTT
>TRBD2|once|TRBJ2-1|TRBV6-5
CASRTSGGQLEQFF
TGTGCCAGCAGGACTAGCGGGGGACAGTTGGAGCAGTTCTTC
>TRBD2|NA|TRBJ2-1|TRBV3-1/TRBV3-2
CASSPRGSGGPSSYNEQFF
TGTGCCAGCAGCCCCCGTGGTAGCGGGGGCCCTAGCTCCTACAATGAGCAGTTCTTC
>TRBD2|NA|TRBJ2-1|TRBV9
CASSVGPSGGEGEQFF
TGTGCCAGCAGCGTAGGACCCAGCGGGGGGGAGGGTGAGCAGTTCTTC
>NA|NA|TRBJ1-2|TRBV27
CASKQVPLENYGYTF
TGTGCCAGCAAACAGGTCCCACTCGAGAACTATGGCTACACCTTC
>NA|NA|TRBJ2-1|TRBV12-3/TRBV12-4
CASSLYPYNEQFF
TGTGCCAGCAGTTTATATCCTTACAATGAGCAGTTCTTC
>NA|NA|TRBJ1-2|TRBV28
CASSLKAGHYGYTF
TGTGCCAGCAGTTTAAAGGCAGGGCATTATGGCTACACCTTC
>NA|many|TRBJ2-2|TRBV7-2
CASSLGRNTGELFF
TGTGCCAGCAGCTTAGGGAGGAACACCGGGGAGCTGTTTTTT
>TRBD2|NA|TRBJ2-7|TRBV7-2
CASSPASGDSYEQYF
TGTGCCAGCAGCCCTGCTAGCGGGGACTCCTACGAGCAGTACTTC
>TRBD2|NA|TRBJ2-3|TRBV7-2
CASSLQVAGDPEDTQYF
TGTGCCAGCAGCTTACAGGTAGCGGGGGACCCGGAAGATACGCAGTATTTT
>TRBD2|NA|TRBJ2-1|TRBV7-3
CASSSGGDPKREQFF
TGTGCCAGCAGCTCCGGGGGGGACCCGAAGCGTGAGCAGTTCTTC
>NA|NA|TRBJ1-2|TRBV20-1
CSASQGPNYGYTF
TGCAGTGCTAGTCAGGGGCCCAACTATGGCTACACCTTC
>NA|NA|TRBJ2-3|TRBV5-1
CASSLGLASGTDTQYF
TGCGCCAGCAGCTTGGGTTTGGCTAGCGGCACAGATACGCAGTATTTT
>TRBD2|NA|TRBJ2-5|TRBV10-1
CASSGASGAYF
TGCGCCAGCAGTGGCGCCAGCGGGGCCTACTTC
>TRBD1|NA|TRBJ1-1|TRBV28
CASSLGQGEAFF
TGTGCCAGCAGTCTTGGACAGGGCGAAGCTTTCTTT
>NA|NA|TRBJ1-3|TRBV7-2
CASSPTGKVGNTIYF
TGTGCCAGCAGCCCTACAGGCAAAGTTGGAAACACCATATATTTT
>NA|NA|TRBJ1-1|TRBV28
CASSLGPGGMNTEAFF
TGTGCCAGCAGCCTAGGACCCGGAGGGATGAACACTGAAGCTTTCTTT
>TRBD1|NA|TRBJ2-2|TRBV19
CASSTVGQGGTGELFF
TGTGCCAGTAGTACCGTGGGACAGGGCGGAACCGGGGAGCTGTTTTTT
>NA|NA|TRBJ2-5|TRBV7-9
CASSSPSPSQETQYF
TGTGCCAGCAGCTCACCAAGCCCTAGCCAAGAGACCCAGTACTTC
>NA|NA|TRBJ1-3|TRBV18
CASSLQAGNTIYF
TGTGCCAGCTCTTTACAGGCCGGAAACACCATATATTTT
>TRBD2|NA|TRBJ2-2|TRBV28
CASSPTTSRFTGELFF
TGTGCCAGCAGTCCTACGACTAGCCGGTTCACCGGGGAGCTGTTTTTT
>TRBD2|once|TRBJ2-3|TRBV28
CASSTGLAGFTDTQYF
TGTGCCAGCAGTACCGGACTAGCGGGGTTCACAGATACGCAGTATTTT
>NA|NA|TRBJ1-4|TRBV9
CASSVGSSTNEKLFF
TGTGCCAGCAGCGTAGGGAGCTCCACTAATGAAAAACTGTTTTTT
>TRBD2|NA|TRBJ2-4|TRBV4-1
CASSPAQLAGVNIQYF
TGCGCCAGCAGCCCCGCCCAACTAGCGGGGGTGAACATTCAGTACTTC
>NA|NA|TRBJ2-6|TRBV6-2/TRBV6-3
CASSPSRVSGANVLTF
TGTGCCAGCAGCCCAAGCAGGGTCTCTGGGGCCAACGTCCTGACTTTC